This T cell receptor beta chain was sequenced during a study of cytomegalovirus exposure and HLA in healthy donors. For this clone: Its specificity is unknown.

Whole-study results and caveats: Upon later analysis, HLA-associated TCR beta chains proved more clonally expanded than other, equally common chains.

Healthy bone marrow donors supplied every sample. Germline-derived CDR1 and CDR2 are SGHDT and YYEEEE. V trimming: 6 bases; J trimming: 6 bases; junction bases outside the gene matches: 11. The CDR3 loop spans 14 amino acids. The primer mix had 60 Vbeta and 13 Jbeta primers. Some clones are missing from TCRdb's copy, which holds only in-frame ones; the method was immunoSEQ multiplex PCR. The sample contains about 140,000 clones, 77% of which appear only once. The sample was PBMCs. The clonotype comes from a male donor in good health and CMV-seronegative. The chain employs TRBV5-6 and TRBJ1-2; 7 bases align to TRBD1. This CDR3 is CASNPVGQDHGYTF. The CDR3 DNA reads TGTGCCAGCAACCCCGTTGGACAGGACCATGGCTACACCTTC.